The sequence of this TCR beta chain was determined in a study of T cell changes during pregnancy in multiple sclerosis. The assay was immunoSEQ multiplex PCR, and TCRdb's table has in-frame clones only and misses some. The sample shows about 110,000 clones, just under 95% of them seen only once. V lost 5 bases and J 1 base, leaving 9 bases between the germline ends. Germline CDR1 reads LNHDA; CDR2 reads SQIVND (reference sequence). CDR3 size: 15 residues. This rearrangement joins TRBV19 to TRBJ2-6; D call uncertain. Source: peripheral blood, taken after pregnancy. This sequence originates from a female donor with multiple sclerosis, enrolled in a pregnancy study. Written as DNA, the CDR3 is TGTGCCAGTAGTTCTCAGATTTCTGGGGCCAACGTCCTGACTTTC. Encoded protein: CASSSQISGANVLTF.